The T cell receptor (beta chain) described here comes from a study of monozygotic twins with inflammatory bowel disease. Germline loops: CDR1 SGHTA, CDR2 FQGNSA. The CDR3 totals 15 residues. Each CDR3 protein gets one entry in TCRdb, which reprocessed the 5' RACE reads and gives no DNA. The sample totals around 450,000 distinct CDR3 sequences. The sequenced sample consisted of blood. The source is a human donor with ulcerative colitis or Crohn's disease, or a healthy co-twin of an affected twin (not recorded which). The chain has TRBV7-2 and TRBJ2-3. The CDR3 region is CASSLGGSITDTQYF.